Listed below are T cell receptor beta chains from one sample, sequenced in a study of T cells in Graves' hyperthyroidism and ophthalmopathy. Using its own MiXCR run on the multiplex PCR reads, TCRdb lists one record per CDR3 protein. The profile shows 750,000 to 900,000 distinct CDR3 sequences, around 38% of them singletons. The sequencing sample was made of blood. The receptors were gathered from a man between 18 and 29 years old with Graves' hyperthyroidism. Both conserved end residues are part of each CDR3. The D gene is left open where the match is weak. Size values are once, few and many counts, or a class for expanded clones, and some rows have none.

abundance	d_gene	v_gene	j_gene	CDR3aa	CDR3nt
NA	NA	TRBV29-1	TRBJ1-2	CSIDRNNGYTF	TGCAGCATCGACAGGAACAATGGCTACACCTTC
NA	NA	TRBV10-3	TRBJ1-3	CAISEGATAGNTIYF	TGTGCCATCAGTGAGGGGGCGACAGCTGGAAACACCATATATTTT
NA	TRBD2	TRBV20-1	TRBJ2-7	CSMVGRESYEQYF	TGCAGTATGGTTGGGCGGGAGTCCTACGAGCAGTACTTC
NA	NA	TRBV2	TRBJ1-2	CASSGTDSGNTF	TGTGCCAGCAGTGGGACAGACTCTGGAAACACCTTC
many	NA	TRBV20-1	TRBJ1-3	CSAREIGTVGNTIYF	TGCAGTGCTAGAGAAATCGGGACGGTCGGAAACACCATATATTTT
NA	TRBD1	TRBV9	TRBJ2-7	CASSVDRGMGEQYF	TGTGCCAGCAGCGTAGACAGGGGGATGGGCGAGCAGTACTTC
NA	TRBD1	TRBV10-3	TRBJ1-5	CAIGQVGNQPQHF	TGTGCCATCGGACAGGTCGGTAATCAGCCCCAGCATTTT
many	NA	TRBV7-9	TRBJ2-7	CASSQEEGYEQYF	TGCGCCAGCAGCCAAGAGGAAGGCTACGAGCAGTACTTC
many	NA	TRBV24-1	TRBJ2-7	CATSLAGSEQYF	TGTGCCACCAGTTTGGCTGGTTCCGAGCAGTACTTC
NA	TRBD2	TRBV4-2	TRBJ2-7	CASFGGGGYEQYF	TGTGCCAGCTTTGGCGGGGGAGGCTACGAGCAGTACTTC
many	NA	TRBV19	TRBJ1-1	CASSTESPNTEAFF	TGTGCCAGTAGTACCGAATCACCGAACACTGAAGCTTTCTTT
few	NA	TRBV20-1	TRBJ2-7	CSATTPQVDEQYF	TGCAGTGCCACGACCCCACAAGTGGACGAGCAGTACTTC
NA	TRBD2	TRBV7-2	TRBJ2-7	CASSLGGEGGPLSYEQYF	TGTGCCAGCAGCTTAGGAGGAGAGGGAGGGCCGCTATCCTACGAGCAGTACTTC
NA	TRBD2	TRBV20-1	TRBJ2-7	CSARDSGQGEQYF	TGCAGTGCTAGAGATAGCGGGCAGGGCGAGCAGTACTTC
NA	NA	TRBV29-1	TRBJ1-1	CSQAGETEAFF	TGCAGCCAGGCGGGGGAGACTGAAGCTTTCTTT
few	NA	TRBV3-1	TRBJ1-2	CASSQGAARANYGYTF	TGTGCCAGCAGCCAAGGGGCCGCCCGGGCTAACTATGGCTACACCTTC
few	NA	TRBV28	TRBJ1-2	CASSTLAGGNYGYTF	TGTGCCAGCAGCACCCTAGCGGGGGGCAACTATGGCTACACCTTC
NA	NA	TRBV7-9	TRBJ1-6	CASSQDPLTSSDSPLHF	TGTGCCAGCAGCCAAGATCCCCTGACATCCTCGGATTCACCCCTCCACTTT
NA	NA	TRBV7-2	TRBJ1-1	CASSPQGLEAFF	TGTGCCAGCAGTCCTCAGGGTCTTGAAGCTTTCTTT
NA	TRBD2	TRBV7-9	TRBJ2-2	CASSSTSGRNTGELFF	TGTGCCAGCAGCTCGACTAGCGGGAGGAATACCGGGGAGCTGTTTTTT
few	NA	TRBV7-2	TRBJ1-5	CASSFGAVHSNQPQHF	TGTGCCAGCAGCTTCGGGGCAGTACATAGCAATCAGCCCCAGCATTTT
NA	NA	TRBV5-1	TRBJ1-1	CASSYGGRDTEAFF	TGCGCCAGCAGCTACGGGGGGCGAGACACTGAAGCTTTCTTT
NA	NA	TRBV5-1	TRBJ2-7	CASSLVGTSGTHEQYF	TGCGCCAGCAGCTTGGTTGGGACAAGTGGGACCCACGAGCAGTACTTC
NA	NA	TRBV19	TRBJ2-7	CVSSRDYEQYF	TGTGTCAGTAGTCGGGACTACGAGCAGTACTTC
many	NA	TRBV10-2	TRBJ1-1	CASSDGEGRNTEAFF	TGCGCCAGCAGTGATGGGGAGGGGCGGAACACTGAAGCTTTCTTT
many	NA	TRBV7-8	TRBJ1-5	CASSFEGSVSQPQHF	TGTGCCAGCAGCTTTGAAGGGTCAGTGTCTCAGCCCCAGCATTTT
NA	NA	TRBV7-8	TRBJ2-3	CASSRGSPDTQYF	TGTGCCAGCAGCCGAGGGAGCCCAGATACGCAGTATTTT
many	TRBD2	TRBV9	TRBJ2-5	CASSGGTSGGGETQYF	TGTGCCAGCAGCGGCGGGACTAGCGGAGGTGGGGAGACCCAGTACTTC
many	TRBD1	TRBV6-5	TRBJ2-7	CASSYRMTGGYEQYF	TGTGCCAGCAGTTACCGGATGACAGGGGGCTACGAGCAGTACTTC
NA	NA	TRBV6-5	TRBJ2-5	CASSYSGGEETQYF	TGTGCCAGCAGTTACTCGGGCGGGGAAGAGACCCAGTACTTC
many	NA	TRBV7-2	TRBJ2-7	CASSPRDTYEQYF	TGTGCCAGCAGCCCCCGGGACACCTACGAGCAGTACTTC
NA	TRBD1	TRBV2	TRBJ2-5	CASSPTGVQGETQYF	TGTGCCAGCAGCCCGACAGGGGTTCAGGGAGAGACCCAGTACTTC
NA	TRBD1	TRBV2	TRBJ1-2	CASRVTGEWGYTF	TGTGCCAGCAGGGTAACAGGGGAGTGGGGCTACACCTTC
NA	NA	TRBV9	TRBJ2-7	CASSVADGPYGQYF	TGTGCCAGCAGCGTAGCGGATGGGCCATACGGGCAGTACTTC
NA	NA	TRBV7-3	TRBJ1-1	CASSLTGGGKRKTEAFF	TGTGCCAGCAGCTTAACGGGGGGAGGTAAAAGAAAGACTGAAGCTTTCTTT
NA	NA	TRBV13	TRBJ2-5	CASTFGVGGGQTQYF	TGTGCCAGCACCTTCGGGGTCGGGGGTGGGCAGACCCAGTACTTC
NA	TRBD2	TRBV7-9	TRBJ2-2	CASSFSGRPNTGELFF	TGTGCCAGCAGTTTTAGCGGGAGGCCTAACACCGGGGAGCTGTTTTTT
NA	TRBD1	TRBV7-9	TRBJ2-7	CASSLRGTGYEQYF	TGTGCCAGCAGCCTGAGAGGGACAGGGTACGAGCAGTACTTC
few	NA	TRBV12-3/TRBV12-4	TRBJ1-5	CASSPVNQPQHF	TGTGCCAGCAGTCCGGTGAATCAGCCCCAGCATTTT
few	NA	TRBV19	TRBJ2-6	CASRSGLSTSGANVLTF	TGTGCCAGTAGGTCAGGACTATCTACTTCTGGGGCCAACGTCCTGACTTTC
NA	NA	TRBV9	TRBJ1-1	CASSSSGHGAEAFF	TGTGCCAGCAGCTCCTCTGGACACGGCGCTGAAGCTTTCTTT
many	TRBD1	TRBV7-9	TRBJ1-2	CASSLTGEFRYGYTF	TGTGCCAGCAGCCTAACAGGGGAGTTCCGCTATGGCTACACCTTC
NA	TRBD2	TRBV12-3/TRBV12-4	TRBJ2-5	CASSPFAGGDETQYF	TGTGCCAGCAGCCCTTTTGCGGGAGGTGATGAGACCCAGTACTTC
few	TRBD1	TRBV7-2	TRBJ1-6	CASSQAGGSPNSPLHF	TGTGCCAGCAGCCAAGCAGGGGGCAGCCCAAATTCACCCCTCCACTTT
many	NA	TRBV7-9	TRBJ2-7	CASSFPSRYEQYF	TGTGCCAGCAGCTTTCCTAGCCGCTACGAGCAGTACTTC
few	NA	TRBV12-3/TRBV12-4	TRBJ2-5	CASSLTDYSKVETQYF	TGTGCCAGCAGCCTGACAGACTACTCAAAAGTAGAGACCCAGTACTTC